This TCR beta chain was found in a study of cytomegalovirus exposure and HLA in healthy donors. For the study at large: Genetic ancestry analysis placed around 76% of the 400 or so donors that were genotyped in the Caucasian-associated cluster. Study-level results: Roughly even sequencing depth across donors was the assumption behind the presence/absence analyses. Earlier analysis looked at TCR beta V segments, and most were productive about 90% or about 30% of the time. It was only CMV serostatus that was available as immune exposure information.

As concerns this clone: The antigen is not known.

This CDR3 is 17 amino acids long. Looked up from germline, CDR1 is SEHNR and CDR2 is FQNEAQ (reference sequence). The V and J ends lost 0 bases and 0 bases respectively, with 12 bases between them. Primers: 60 Vbeta forward and 13 Jbeta reverse. Assay used: immunoSEQ multiplex PCR; TCRdb lists only in-frame clones, some missing. The table has fewer than 140,000 clones, 70% to 80% seen once. The material sequenced was PBMCs. The sequence derives from a female donor in good health and CMV-seronegative. This chain joins TRBV7-9 and TRBJ1-3; TRBD1 is a possible D gene (6 bases). CDR3 DNA: TGTGCCAGCAGCTTAGCGGACAGACCGATCTCTGGAAACACCATATATTTT. As protein: CASSLADRPISGNTIYF.